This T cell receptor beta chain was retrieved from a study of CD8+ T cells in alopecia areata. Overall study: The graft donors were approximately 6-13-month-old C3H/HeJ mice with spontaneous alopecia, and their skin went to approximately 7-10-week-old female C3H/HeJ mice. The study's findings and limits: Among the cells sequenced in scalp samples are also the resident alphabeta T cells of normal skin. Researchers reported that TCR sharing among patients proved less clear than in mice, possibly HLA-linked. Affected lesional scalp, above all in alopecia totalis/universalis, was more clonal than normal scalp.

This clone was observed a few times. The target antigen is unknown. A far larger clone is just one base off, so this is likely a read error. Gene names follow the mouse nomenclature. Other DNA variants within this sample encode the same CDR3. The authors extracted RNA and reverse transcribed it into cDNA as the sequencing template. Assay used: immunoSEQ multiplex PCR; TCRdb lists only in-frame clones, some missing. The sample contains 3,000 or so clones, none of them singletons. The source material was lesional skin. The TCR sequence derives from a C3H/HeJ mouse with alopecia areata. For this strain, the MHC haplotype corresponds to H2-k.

CDR3 sequence: CASSPDRANSDYTF. The CDR3 bases that were read are TGTGCCAGCAGCCCGGACAGGGCAAACTCC. The chain is built from TRBV4 and TRBJ1-2; 8 positions match TRBD1. The CDR3 end falls 4 residues outside the read, so it is completed with the germline J gene. V lost 5 bases, J lost 0 bases, and 2 bases stayed unmatched. The V gene's germline CDR1 is LGHDT and CDR2 YNNKQL (reference sequence). The CDR3 covers 14 residues.